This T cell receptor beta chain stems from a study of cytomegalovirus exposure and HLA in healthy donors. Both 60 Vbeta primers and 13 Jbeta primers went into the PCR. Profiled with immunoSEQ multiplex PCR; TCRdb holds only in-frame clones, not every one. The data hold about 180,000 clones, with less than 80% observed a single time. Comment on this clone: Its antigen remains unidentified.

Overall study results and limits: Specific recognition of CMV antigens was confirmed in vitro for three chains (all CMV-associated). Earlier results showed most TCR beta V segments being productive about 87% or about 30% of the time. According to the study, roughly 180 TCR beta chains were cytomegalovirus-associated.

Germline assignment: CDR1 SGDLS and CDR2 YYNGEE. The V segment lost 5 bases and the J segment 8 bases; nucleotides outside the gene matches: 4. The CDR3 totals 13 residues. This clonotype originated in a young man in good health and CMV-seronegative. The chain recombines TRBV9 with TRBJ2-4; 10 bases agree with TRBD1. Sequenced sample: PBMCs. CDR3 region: CASSRGQGDIQYF. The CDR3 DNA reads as TGTGCCAGCAGTAGAGGACAGGGGGACATTCAGTACTTC.